This is a list of T cell receptor beta chains from one sample in a study of blood T cell repertoires in COVID-19. Clones were read by immunoSEQ multiplex PCR, and TCRdb kept only the in-frame ones, dropping some. The repertoire holds around 250,000 clones, with 86% as singletons. Sequencing used peripheral blood. These receptors were collected from a woman older than 75 with COVID-19, enrolled during active disease. Each CDR3 is given with its conserved first and last residue. D genes are given only for firm matches. Size values are once, few and many counts, or a class for expanded clones, and some rows have none.

J: TRBJ1-6
D: .
V: TRBV2
size: few
DNA: TGTGCCAGCAGCGTCGAATCGGATTCACCCCTCCACTTT
CDR3: CASSVESDSPLHF

J: TRBJ2-2
D: .
V: TRBV6-5
size: .
DNA: TGTGCCAGCAGGAACAGGGAGTACACCGGGGAGCTGTTTTTT
CDR3: CASRNREYTGELFF

J: TRBJ1-2
D: TRBD1
V: TRBV5-1
size: .
DNA: TGCGCCAGCAGCTTCGGACAGGGGGCCGATGGCTACACCTTC
CDR3: CASSFGQGADGYTF

J: TRBJ1-2
D: TRBD1
V: TRBV28
size: .
DNA: TGTGCCAGCAGTTCACCGGGACAGACGGAAAAAAACTATGGCTACACCTTC
CDR3: CASSSPGQTEKNYGYTF

J: TRBJ1-2
D: TRBD1
V: TRBV7-2
size: .
DNA: TGTGCCAGCAGCTTAGCCGGGACAGGGTCGCGCGGCTACACCTTC
CDR3: CASSLAGTGSRGYTF

J: TRBJ1-3
D: .
V: TRBV5-1
size: .
DNA: TGCGCCAGCAGCTTGATGGGGGCCTACTCTGGAAACACCATATATTTT
CDR3: CASSLMGAYSGNTIYF

J: TRBJ2-3
D: TRBD1
V: TRBV7-9
size: .
DNA: TGTGCCAGCAGCTTAGGTTTCGGGACAGGGAGCACAGATACGCAGTATTTT
CDR3: CASSLGFGTGSTDTQYF

J: TRBJ1-1
D: .
V: TRBV27
size: .
DNA: TGTGCCAGCAGTTTCCTTGGAGGTGGACTGGTTTCGGCCACTGAAGCTTTCTTT
CDR3: CASSFLGGGLVSATEAFF

J: TRBJ1-3
D: .
V: TRBV27
size: .
DNA: TGTGCCAGCAGTTTAAGCCGGAGCTCTGGAAACACCATATATTTT
CDR3: CASSLSRSSGNTIYF

J: TRBJ2-5
D: TRBD2
V: TRBV4-1
size: .
DNA: TGCGCCAGCAGCCAAGTCCTTTGGAGCGGGGGGGCCGAAGAGACCCAGTACTTC
CDR3: CASSQVLWSGGAEETQYF

J: TRBJ2-1
D: .
V: TRBV19
size: .
DNA: TGTGCCAGTAGTATGAGTTCAGCGAGGAGCTCCTACAATGAGCAGTTCTTC
CDR3: CASSMSSARSSYNEQFF

J: TRBJ2-3
D: TRBD2
V: TRBV5-1
size: .
DNA: TGCGCCAGCAGCTTTTCGGGGGGGTCAGATACGCAGTATTTT
CDR3: CASSFSGGSDTQYF

J: TRBJ2-7
D: TRBD1
V: TRBV6-5
size: few
DNA: TGTGCCAGCACCCGGGACAGGGGGCAGGACGAGCAGTACTTC
CDR3: CASTRDRGQDEQYF

J: TRBJ1-1
D: .
V: TRBV7-2
size: .
DNA: TGTGCCAGCAGCATTACAGGGTTTACTGAAGCTTTCTTT
CDR3: CASSITGFTEAFF

J: TRBJ2-1
D: .
V: TRBV18
size: .
DNA: TGTGCCAGCTCACCCCCCAACAATGAGCAGTTCTTC
CDR3: CASSPPNNEQFF

J: TRBJ1-5
D: .
V: TRBV28
size: .
DNA: TGTGCCAGCAGTTTTAGGCAGGGATATCAGCCCCAGCATTTT
CDR3: CASSFRQGYQPQHF

J: TRBJ1-6
D: TRBD1
V: TRBV10-3
size: .
DNA: TGTGCCATCAGTGAGGGACAGGGGAATAATTCACCCCTCCACTTT
CDR3: CAISEGQGNNSPLHF

J: TRBJ1-6
D: .
V: TRBV27
size: .
DNA: TGTGCCAGCAGTTTATCTGACAGAATCAATTCACCCCTCCACTTT
CDR3: CASSLSDRINSPLHF

J: TRBJ1-3
D: TRBD1
V: TRBV15
size: .
DNA: TGTGCCACCAGCAATCCCGGGACAGGGCTTGGAAACACCATATATTTT
CDR3: CATSNPGTGLGNTIYF

J: TRBJ2-1
D: TRBD2
V: TRBV5-1
size: .
DNA: TGCGCCAGCAGCTTCTCGGGAGGACAATCCTACAATGAGCAGTTCTTC
CDR3: CASSFSGGQSYNEQFF

J: TRBJ1-5
D: .
V: TRBV27
size: .
DNA: TGTGCCAGCAGTTTCGGCCAGGGTAATCAGCCCCAGCATTTT
CDR3: CASSFGQGNQPQHF

J: TRBJ2-1
D: TRBD1
V: TRBV5-6
size: once
DNA: TGTGCCAGCAGCTTGGTCAAGGGGGCGCGGCGCAGTGAGCAGTTCTTC
CDR3: CASSLVKGARRSEQFF

J: TRBJ2-1
D: TRBD2
V: TRBV7-9
size: .
DNA: TGTGCCAGCAGCTCAGGAGCGGGGGACTACAATGAGCAGTTCTTC
CDR3: CASSSGAGDYNEQFF

J: TRBJ2-6
D: .
V: TRBV5-4
size: .
DNA: TGTGCCAGCAGAGTGGACGGGACAACCTCTGGGGCCAACGTCCTGACTTTC
CDR3: CASRVDGTTSGANVLTF

J: TRBJ1-1
D: .
V: TRBV5-1
size: few
DNA: TGCGCCAGCAGCTTGGAGGACATGAACACTGAAGCTTTCTTT
CDR3: CASSLEDMNTEAFF

J: TRBJ1-2
D: .
V: TRBV28
size: .
DNA: TGTGCCAGCCTACCCACCTCGGGTGGCTACACCTTC
CDR3: CASLPTSGGYTF

J: TRBJ2-3
D: TRBD1
V: TRBV7-2
size: .
DNA: TGTGCCAGCAGCTTAACCAGACAGGGGACTAGCACAGATACGCAGTATTTT
CDR3: CASSLTRQGTSTDTQYF

J: TRBJ2-1
D: .
V: TRBV13
size: .
DNA: TGTGCCAGCAGCTTTAACACTAGATACAATGAGCAGTTCTTC
CDR3: CASSFNTRYNEQFF

J: TRBJ1-6
D: TRBD1
V: TRBV14
size: .
DNA: TGTGCCAGCAGCCGCAGGACAGGGGGCAATGCACCCCTCCACTTT
CDR3: CASSRRTGGNAPLHF

J: TRBJ1-1
D: .
V: TRBV23-1
size: .
DNA: TGCGCCAGCAGTCAACACAAGGACCTAAGGGGCACTGAAGCTTTCTTT
CDR3: CASSQHKDLRGTEAFF

J: TRBJ1-4
D: .
V: TRBV28
size: .
DNA: TGTGCCAGCAATCAGGGGTTGACGGCTAATGAAAAACTGTTTTTT
CDR3: CASNQGLTANEKLFF

J: TRBJ2-1
D: TRBD1
V: TRBV5-1
size: .
DNA: TGCGCCAGCAGCTTTTTGGGACAGGGGGCCAATGAGCAGTTCTTC
CDR3: CASSFLGQGANEQFF

J: TRBJ1-5
D: .
V: TRBV19
size: .
DNA: TGTGCCAGTAGTATACGGCAGGTCCATCAGCCCCAGCATTTT
CDR3: CASSIRQVHQPQHF

J: TRBJ1-6
D: .
V: TRBV6-1
size: .
DNA: TGTGCCAGCAGTGAAGTATGGGACAATAATTCACCCCTCCACTTT
CDR3: CASSEVWDNNSPLHF

J: TRBJ2-3
D: TRBD2
V: TRBV5-6
size: .
DNA: TGTGCCAGCAGCTTGGTGGGACTAGCATCCGATACGCAGTATTTT
CDR3: CASSLVGLASDTQYF

J: TRBJ2-7
D: TRBD1
V: TRBV5-4
size: few
DNA: TGTGCCAGCAGCCAAGCCGGGACAGGGGAATACGAGCAGTACTTC
CDR3: CASSQAGTGEYEQYF

J: TRBJ1-5
D: .
V: TRBV21-1
size: .
DNA: TGTGCCAGCATCGTAGGGGGGCAGGGGGCTGGCAATCAGCCCCAGCATTTT
CDR3: CASIVGGQGAGNQPQHF

J: TRBJ1-6
D: .
V: TRBV7-2
size: .
DNA: TGTGCCAGCAGCCCGGCCCTGCCAGGGTATAATTCACCCCTCCACTTT
CDR3: CASSPALPGYNSPLHF

J: TRBJ1-5
D: .
V: TRBV11-3
size: .
DNA: TGTGCCAGCAGCTGGGCAGTTCGGGGGAGACAGCCCCAGCATTTT
CDR3: CASSWAVRGRQPQHF

J: TRBJ1-1
D: .
V: TRBV28
size: .
DNA: TGTGCCAGCAGTTTGTCGGGGGGTATTGTGAACACTGAAGCTTTCTTT
CDR3: CASSLSGGIVNTEAFF

J: TRBJ2-5
D: TRBD1
V: TRBV19
size: once
DNA: TGTGCCAGTAGTATGCGGACAGGGGGCTATGAGACCCAGTACTTC
CDR3: CASSMRTGGYETQYF

J: TRBJ1-5
D: TRBD1
V: TRBV5-1
size: .
DNA: TGCGCCAGCAGCTTCGGGGACAGGGGTCAGCCCCAGCATTTT
CDR3: CASSFGDRGQPQHF

J: TRBJ2-5
D: .
V: TRBV12-3/TRBV12-4
size: .
DNA: TGTGCCAGCAGTCCCCTAGACCCAGAGACCCAGTACTTC
CDR3: CASSPLDPETQYF

J: TRBJ1-6
D: TRBD1
V: TRBV11-2
size: .
DNA: TGTGCCAGCAGCTTATTAACAGGGGAAACATCCCTCCACTTT
CDR3: CASSLLTGETSLHF

J: TRBJ1-2
D: .
V: TRBV28
size: .
DNA: TGTGCCAGCAGTTCCTTTCCCGGGCTAGAGGGAGCTAACTATGGCTACACCTTC
CDR3: CASSSFPGLEGANYGYTF

J: TRBJ1-1
D: TRBD1
V: TRBV24-1
size: .
DNA: TGTGCCACCAGTGGGACTGCGGGACAGGGGGTAGCCGAAGCTTTCTTT
CDR3: CATSGTAGQGVAEAFF

J: TRBJ2-2
D: .
V: TRBV9
size: few
DNA: TGTGCCAGCAGCCCCCGACAGGAGGTTTCGCCCGGGGAGCTGTTTTTT
CDR3: CASSPRQEVSPGELFF

J: TRBJ2-3
D: TRBD2
V: TRBV9
size: once
DNA: TGTGCCAGCACCCGGACTAGCACTAGCACAGATACGCAGTATTTT
CDR3: CASTRTSTSTDTQYF

J: TRBJ2-3
D: TRBD1
V: TRBV27
size: .
DNA: TGTGCCAGCAGTTTCCACAGGGGGCTGAGCACAGATACGCAGTATTTT
CDR3: CASSFHRGLSTDTQYF

J: TRBJ1-1
D: .
V: TRBV2
size: .
DNA: TGTGCCAGCAAACCGGAGACTGAAGCTTTCTTT
CDR3: CASKPETEAFF

J: TRBJ1-1
D: .
V: TRBV7-9
size: once
DNA: TGTGCCAGCAGCCCGCGTCGGGAGGCCTACACTGAAGCTTTCTTT
CDR3: CASSPRREAYTEAFF

J: TRBJ1-5
D: .
V: TRBV5-6
size: .
DNA: TGTGCCAGCAGCTTGGACTCAGGGGACAGCAATCAGCCCCAGCATTTT
CDR3: CASSLDSGDSNQPQHF

J: TRBJ1-1
D: .
V: TRBV7-2
size: .
DNA: TGTGCCAGCAGCTTAGAAGGCGGGAACACTGAAGCTTTCTTT
CDR3: CASSLEGGNTEAFF

J: TRBJ2-2
D: TRBD2
V: TRBV10-3
size: .
DNA: TGTGCCATCACTCAGACTAGCGGGGGTAATGCCGGGGAGCTGTTTTTT
CDR3: CAITQTSGGNAGELFF

J: TRBJ1-5
D: .
V: TRBV6-2/TRBV6-3
size: .
DNA: TGTGCCAGCACCCCCATCGGGCAGGGGTCTAATCAGCCCCAGCATTTT
CDR3: CASTPIGQGSNQPQHF

J: TRBJ1-2
D: TRBD1
V: TRBV5-1
size: .
DNA: TGCGCCAGCAGCCAAGGACAGGGAGGAGGCTACACCTTC
CDR3: CASSQGQGGGYTF

J: TRBJ1-3
D: .
V: TRBV3-1/TRBV3-2
size: .
DNA: TGTGCCAGCAGCCAAGACAGCGGGAGACCGGGAAACACCATATATTTT
CDR3: CASSQDSGRPGNTIYF

J: TRBJ1-1
D: .
V: TRBV14
size: .
DNA: TGTGCCAGCAGCAACAGTGGCACCACTGAAGCTTTCTTT
CDR3: CASSNSGTTEAFF

J: TRBJ1-5
D: .
V: TRBV21-1
size: .
DNA: TGTGCCAGCAGCAAAGGGGGACAGCGCAATCAGCCCCAGCATTTT
CDR3: CASSKGGQRNQPQHF